This TCR beta chain emerged from a study of PD-L1 blockade in urothelial cancer. About the research overall: The median T cell count in blood samples was 140,000 to 150,000.

J gave up 5 bases and V 4 bases, and 8 bases lay outside the gene matches. Germline V gene data show CDR1 as MGHRA and CDR2 as YSYEKL. The CDR3 length is 16 residues. Some clones are missing from TCRdb's copy, which holds only in-frame ones; the method was immunoSEQ multiplex PCR. The data hold tens of thousands of clones, with just over 85% observed a single time. V and J are TRBV4-1 and TRBJ1-4; 9 bases are a match to TRBD1. The sequences come from PBMCs, collected around atezolizumab (anti-PD-L1) treatment. The receptor's source is a man aged 50-59 years with urothelial cancer. The CDR3 loop is CASSRQTGGSNEKLFF. The CDR3 DNA follows: TGCGCCAGCAGCCGACAGACAGGGGGATCGAATGAAAAACTGTTTTTT.